These T cell receptor beta chains were read from a single sample in a study of T cell responses to AZD1222 COVID-19 vaccine. The repertoire was sequenced with immunoSEQ multiplex PCR; TCRdb's copy has only in-frame clones and lacks some. There are some 200,000 clones in the sample; approximately 94% occur only once, and around 1% lies in the top ten. Material: peripheral blood, obtained 28 days after the second AZD1222 dose. These receptors originate from an adult who received the AZD1222 COVID-19 vaccine. CDR3s include the opening cysteine and the closing phenylalanine or tryptophan. The D gene is left open where the match is weak. Not every row has a clone size; where given, it reads once, few, many or a size class.

J gene	clone size	V gene	D gene	CDR3 DNA	CDR3 protein
TRBJ1-2	.	TRBV19	TRBD1	TGTGCCAGTAGTGTCCTTTTTCAGGGGGATGGCTACACCTTC	CASSVLFQGDGYTF
TRBJ1-6	.	TRBV2	.	TGTGCCAGCAAGGTCCTTAAACATAATAATCCACCCCTCCACTTT	CASKVLKHNNPPLHF
TRBJ1-3	once	TRBV28	.	TGTGCCAGCAGTATGGGGGGCCCAACTTCAGGAAACACCATATATTTT	CASSMGGPTSGNTIYF
TRBJ1-4	.	TRBV3-1/TRBV3-2	.	TGTGCCAGCAGCCAACAGGGAGGAGAAAAACTGTTTTTT	CASSQQGGEKLFF
TRBJ1-4	.	TRBV5-1	.	TGCGCCAGCAGCTTGGGGCAGGGAGAGGAAAAACTGTTTTTT	CASSLGQGEEKLFF
TRBJ1-1	few	TRBV6-1	.	TGTGCCAGCAGTGAAGGTCCAGACAGGATCACTGAAGCTTTCTTT	CASSEGPDRITEAFF
TRBJ2-1	.	TRBV5-1	.	TGCGCCAGCAGCCAACCTACGGCGGGGTTCGGGAACAATGAGCAGTTCTTC	CASSQPTAGFGNNEQFF
TRBJ1-2	once	TRBV9	.	TGTGCCAGCAGCGTAGCAGGGCTTGGGGGCTACACCTTC	CASSVAGLGGYTF
TRBJ2-5	.	TRBV4-2	TRBD2	TGTGCCAGCAGCCAAGGTGGAGCTAGCGGGGGGTTGGAGACCCAGTACTTC	CASSQGGASGGLETQYF
TRBJ1-1	.	TRBV2	.	TGTGCCAGCAACTCAAGGGGACAAAACACTGAAGCTTTCTTT	CASNSRGQNTEAFF
TRBJ1-1	.	TRBV7-9	.	TGTGCCAGCAGCCCCCCATGGGCGGACACTGAAGCTTTCTTT	CASSPPWADTEAFF
TRBJ1-6	.	TRBV5-1	TRBD1	TGCGCCAGCAGCCCACGGACAGGGGGCAATTCACCCCTCCACTTT	CASSPRTGGNSPLHF
TRBJ2-5	.	TRBV7-3	TRBD2	TGTGCCAGCAGCCTCACGGGGGGTCCGCAAGAGACCCAGTACTTC	CASSLTGGPQETQYF
TRBJ1-3	.	TRBV10-2	.	TGCGCCAGCAGTACAGGGCGCGGAAACACCATATATTTT	CASSTGRGNTIYF
TRBJ1-2	.	TRBV24-1	.	TGTGCCACCAGTGACGGGGGGCATGGCTACACCTTC	CATSDGGHGYTF
TRBJ2-7	.	TRBV5-5	TRBD1	TGTGCCAGCAGCCCCGACAGGGCCTCCTACGAGCAGTACTTC	CASSPDRASYEQYF
TRBJ1-4	few	TRBV5-5	.	TGTGCCAGCAGCTTGGCCACGTGGGCTAATGAAAAACTGTTTTTT	CASSLATWANEKLFF
TRBJ1-6	.	TRBV27	.	TGTGCCAGCAGCCCGGGACGGGGAAATTCACCCCTCCACTTT	CASSPGRGNSPLHF
TRBJ1-3	.	TRBV3-1/TRBV3-2	.	TGTGCCAGCAGCCTCCTCTCCCGACAGGTGCATTTT	CASSLLSRQVHF
TRBJ1-1	few	TRBV6-1	.	TGTGCCAGCAGTGAGGTCCCGAACTCGAACACTGAAGCTTTCTTT	CASSEVPNSNTEAFF
TRBJ1-6	.	TRBV7-8	.	TGTGCCAGCAGCTTTCAGACAGGTCCTAATTCACCCCTCCACTTT	CASSFQTGPNSPLHF
TRBJ2-3	.	TRBV24-1	.	TGTGCCACCAGTGACCCTTCAGCCAGGGATGGGGGCACAGATACGCAGTATTTT	CATSDPSARDGGTDTQYF
TRBJ2-1	.	TRBV19	.	TGTGCCAGTAGAGGATCCCAGGGAAGCTACAATGAGCAGTTCTTC	CASRGSQGSYNEQFF
TRBJ2-2	.	TRBV6-6	TRBD2	TGTGCCAGCAGTCGACTTGGCAGGGCAATAGCGGGGGGCACCGGGGAGCTGTTTTTT	CASSRLGRAIAGGTGELFF
TRBJ1-6	.	TRBV7-9	.	TGTGCCAGCAGCCCGGTGAATTCACCCCTCCACTTT	CASSPVNSPLHF
TRBJ1-2	once	TRBV3-1/TRBV3-2	.	TGTGCCAGCAGCCTCGGACCGGCTAACTATGGCTACACCTTC	CASSLGPANYGYTF
TRBJ1-1	.	TRBV18	.	TGTGCCAGCTCACCACAGAGGGTCGTGAACACTGAAGCTTTCTTT	CASSPQRVVNTEAFF
TRBJ2-1	.	TRBV19	TRBD2	TGTGCCAGTAGTATTAGTAGCGGGGGCCCACTGCAGTTCTTC	CASSISSGGPLQFF
TRBJ2-7	.	TRBV7-9	.	TGTGCCAGCAGCTCCCGTTTTGGACCCTACGAGCAGTACTTC	CASSSRFGPYEQYF
TRBJ2-5	.	TRBV7-9	TRBD1	TGTGCCAGCAGCTTAGCGCAGGGACAGTATCAAGAGACCCAGTACTTC	CASSLAQGQYQETQYF
TRBJ2-2	.	TRBV18	.	TGTGCCAGTACTAGTCCGGAGAACACCGGGGAGCTGTTTTTT	CASTSPENTGELFF
TRBJ1-1	.	TRBV12-5	TRBD1	TGTGCTAGTGGTTGGGGACAGGGCAGGGGGAACACTGAAGCTTTCTTT	CASGWGQGRGNTEAFF
TRBJ1-2	once	TRBV12-3/TRBV12-4	.	TGTGCCAGCAGAGACATGGGCAACTATGGCTACACCTTC	CASRDMGNYGYTF
TRBJ1-1	.	TRBV14	.	TGTGCCAGCAGCCAACTTTTCAGGGACACGAACACTGAAGCTTTCTTT	CASSQLFRDTNTEAFF
TRBJ2-1	.	TRBV15	TRBD2	TGTGCCACCAGCAGCGGATCCGTTGCGGGGGGTGGAAATGAGCAGTTCTTC	CATSSGSVAGGGNEQFF
TRBJ1-1	.	TRBV18	.	TGTGCCAGCTCACCAGTACAGGAGACTGAAGCTTTCTTT	CASSPVQETEAFF
TRBJ1-1	.	TRBV4-3	.	TGCGCCAGCAGCCTCTGGGGGGGACGGCAGGGATTGAACACTGAAGCTTTCTTT	CASSLWGGRQGLNTEAFF
TRBJ2-1	.	TRBV19	TRBD1	TGTGCCAGTAGGGACAGGGGACCATACAATGAGCAGTTCTTC	CASRDRGPYNEQFF
TRBJ1-2	.	TRBV7-9	TRBD1	TGTGCCAGCAGCGGAGGACAGGGGAGTTTCTATGGCTACACCTTC	CASSGGQGSFYGYTF
TRBJ1-4	.	TRBV4-2	.	TGTGCCAGCAGCCAAGATTCAACGGCAGCAACTAATGAAAAACTGTTTTTT	CASSQDSTAATNEKLFF
TRBJ1-2	.	TRBV19	.	TGTGCCAGTAGTATAGGGGGGCACGGCTACACCTTC	CASSIGGHGYTF
TRBJ2-4	.	TRBV7-2	.	TGTGCCAGCAGCCTAGGGCCCGATATGGGGGGCCATCGGTTC	CASSLGPDMGGHRF
TRBJ2-7	few	TRBV5-1	TRBD1	TGCGCCAGCAGCTTAGCTGGGACAGGGGGCTACGAGCAGTACTTC	CASSLAGTGGYEQYF
TRBJ1-3	.	TRBV7-2	.	TGTGCCAGCAGCTTTCAGCAAAGGCTCTCTGGAAACACCATATATTTT	CASSFQQRLSGNTIYF
TRBJ2-4	.	TRBV9	TRBD1	TGTGCCAGCAGCACCTTCCCAGGGGGCTCGGACATTCAGTACTTC	CASSTFPGGSDIQYF
TRBJ2-4	.	TRBV4-1	.	TGCGCCAGCAGCCCGGTTGGGGGGATAGCCAAAAACATTCAGTACTTC	CASSPVGGIAKNIQYF
TRBJ1-5	once	TRBV7-9	TRBD1	TGTGCCAGCAGCTTAGACACAGGGGGCAATCAGCCCCAGCATTTT	CASSLDTGGNQPQHF